This T cell receptor (delta chain) was profiled in a study of gamma-delta T cells after stem cell transplantation. This clone counts as medium-sized (0.01 to 0.1%). Trimming took 4 bases from V and 9 from J; bases not matched to a gene: 19. Germline assignment: CDR1 GEAIGNYY and CDR2 EKD. The CDR3 totals 18 residues. TCRdb re-called clones from the RT-PCR reads using CATT. The sample lists approximately 1,300 delta-chain clones; about 26% were seen once. Sample: gamma-delta T cells. The gene calls are TRDV2 and TRDJ1, with TRDD3 matching over 13 bases. The receptor was derived from a human donor. It is not recorded whose cells these are; they may come from a transplant donor. CDR3 sequence: CACEPLPTGGLGDTELIF. The DNA of the CDR3 is TGTGCCTGTGAGCCCCTTCCTACGGGTGGACTGGGGGATACGGAACTCATCTTT.